Each of the 10 T cell receptor beta chains below was sequenced from the same sample in a study of shared clonotypes between healthy human individuals. Produced via immunoSEQ multiplex PCR; TCRdb's table is partial and in-frame only. The sample lists about 1.4 million clones; 96% were seen once. Specimen: naive CD4+ T cells sorted from blood. Subset defined: CD45RA+ positively selected. Receptors originate from a man aged 25 to 40 in good health.

The V and J genes are TRBV5-1 and TRBJ1-1; D may be TRBD1 (6 bases). V was trimmed by 1 base and J by 6 bases, leaving 19 bases between them. This CDR3 is 16 amino acids long. CDR1 SGHRS and CDR2 YFSETQ come from the germline V gene. The CDR3 loop reads CASSLSRTGTLSEAFF. Here the CDR3 DNA reads TGCGCCAGCAGCTTGTCACGCACAGGGACTCTATCTGAAGCTTTCTTT.

Note on this clone: The sample contains more than one DNA sequence encoding this CDR3. The chain combines TRBV9 with TRBJ2-1, with a weak D call TRBD1 (5 bases). V shed 2 bases and J shed 4 bases, with 7 bases lying between them. CDR3 length equals 13 residues. Germline CDR1 is SGDLS and CDR2 is YYNGEE. The CDR3 bases are TGTGCCAGCAGCGTCTCAGGGTACAATGAGCAGTTCTTC. Translating gives CASSVSGYNEQFF. Full variable domain (remainder filled in from reference TRBV9 and TRBJ2-1): DSGVTQTPKHLITATGQRVTLRCSPRSGDLSVYWYQQSLDQGLQFLIQYYNGEERAKGNILERFSAQQFPDLHSELNLSSLELGDSALYFCASSVSGYNEQFFGPGTRLTVL.

V is TRBV19 and J is TRBJ1-5; 10 bases line up with TRBD1. The CDR3 consists of 17 residues. Germline lookup yields CDR1 LNHDA and CDR2 SQIVND (reference sequence). J gave up 3 bases and V 3 bases, and 8 bases lay outside the gene matches. Here the CDR3 reads CASSISWDRGDNQPQHF. The CDR3 nucleotides are TGTGCCAGTAGTATCAGTTGGGACAGGGGCGACAATCAGCCCCAGCATTTT.

Note on this clone: Other nucleotide sequences in the sample specify the same CDR3. This rearrangement joins TRBV11-2 to TRBJ1-1; D ambiguous. Between the trimmed V and J ends, which lost 3 bases and 5 bases, there was a span of 7 bases. This CDR3 spans 12 amino acids. Germline CDR1 is SGHAT and CDR2 is FQNNGV. The CDR3 here is CASSLFGTEAFF. The DNA of the CDR3 is TGTGCCAGCAGCTTGTTTGGGACTGAAGCTTTCTTT. Based on the CDR3 plus reference TRBV11-2 and TRBJ1-1, the full variable domain is EAGVAQSPRYKIIEKRQSVAFWCNPISGHATLYWYQQILGQGPKLLIQFQNNGVVDDSQLPKDRFSAERLKGVDSTLKIQPAKLEDSAVYLCASSLFGTEAFFGQGTRLTVV.

The chain has TRBV6-5 and TRBJ1-1; D is uncertain. Germline V CDR1 and CDR2: MNHEY, SVGAGI. V was clipped by 7 bases and J by 4 bases, with 13 bases between them. The CDR3 is made up of 13 amino acids. The CDR3 spells CASNGGGSTEAFF. The CDR3 DNA follows: TGTGCCAGCAATGGCGGCGGAAGCACTGAAGCTTTCTTT.

This rearrangement joins TRBV19 to TRBJ2-1; no clear D gene. The CDR3 runs to 13 residues. V was trimmed by 4 bases and J by 9 bases, leaving 13 bases between them. Germline CDR1 LNHDA, CDR2 SQIVND (reference sequence). DNA for the CDR3: TGTGCCAGTAGTAAAGCCTCCCCGCGTGAGCAGTTCTTC. Protein product: CASSKASPREQFF.

The CDR3 protein is CATSNQKGGDEQYF. The CDR3 DNA reads as TGTGCCACCAGCAACCAAAAGGGGGGCGACGAGCAGTACTTC. The chain couples TRBV15 to TRBJ2-7; D possibly matches TRBD1 or TRBD2 (6 bases each). V dropped 4 bases and J dropped 5 bases, with 15 bases sitting between them. CDR3 length: 14 residues. Germline values: CDR1 LNHNV, CDR2 YYDKDF (reference sequence).

The chain has TRBV5-5 and TRBJ1-4, with D possibly TRBD1 on 5 matching bases. Per the germline V gene, CDR1 is SGHKS and CDR2 is YYEKEE (reference sequence). There are 15 residues in the CDR3. V was clipped by 4 bases and J by 4 bases, with 14 bases between them. The CDR3 is CASSLQGLHNEKLFF. For the CDR3, the DNA is TGTGCCAGCAGCCTCCAGGGACTTCATAATGAAAAACTGTTTTTT.

This clone was detected only once. The gene calls are TRBV11-2 and TRBJ2-7; no clear D gene. The length of the CDR3 is 13 residues. Looked up from germline, CDR1 is SGHAT and CDR2 is FQNNGV. V dropped 0 bases and J dropped 3 bases, with 6 bases sitting between them. The CDR3 protein is CASSLDIFYEQYF. CDR3 sequence (DNA): TGTGCCAGCAGCTTAGATATTTTCTACGAGCAGTACTTC.

This clone turned up a few times. Other DNA sequences from this sample encode an identical CDR3 as well. This chain connects TRBV18 to TRBJ2-3; D is unclear. The CDR3 loop spans 12 amino acids. Trimming removed 3 bases from V and 2 bases from J, with 3 bases in between. Germline-derived CDR1 and CDR2 are KGHSH and LQKENI. In DNA form, the CDR3 reads TGTGCCAGCTCACCGAACACAGATACGCAGTATTTT. Residues: CASSPNTDTQYF.